The present T cell receptor (beta chain) was sequenced within a study of T cell changes during pregnancy in multiple sclerosis. Libraries were prepared by immunoSEQ multiplex PCR; TCRdb keeps only in-frame clonotypes and omits some of them. The sample holds 80,000 to 100,000 clones, roughly nine tenths seen once. Germline V gene lookup returns CDR1 KGHSH and CDR2 LQKENI. V was shortened by 0 bases and J by 5 bases, with 10 bases between the two germline ends. CDR3 length: 15 residues. This sample comprised peripheral blood, obtained in the second trimester of pregnancy. The clonotype comes from a female donor in good health, enrolled as a control in a pregnancy study. The gene calls are TRBV18 and TRBJ1-4; no firm D call. CDR3 in DNA: TGTGCCAGCTCACCACCGGCGGCGCCGAATGAAAAACTGTTTTTT. It specifies CASSPPAAPNEKLFF.